What follows are 22 T cell receptor beta chains derived from one specimen sequenced in a study of OX40 agonist ivuxolimab in advanced cancers. Libraries were prepared by immunoSEQ multiplex PCR; TCRdb keeps only in-frame clonotypes and omits some of them. The repertoire consists of more than 9,000 clones, with 65% to 85% occurring once and the leading ten covering more than 15%. Sequences were derived from CD4+ or CD8+ T cells sorted from blood, sampled in a trial of the OX40 agonist ivuxolimab. The receptors derive from an adult with an advanced solid tumor such as melanoma, head and neck, liver or kidney cancer.

The rearrangement links TRBV11-2 to TRBJ2-5, with TRBD2 as a possible D gene (6 bases). The V gene's germline CDR1 is SGHAT and CDR2 FQNNGV. Trimming shortened V by 6 bases and J by 3 bases, and 14 bases separated the two germline ends. The CDR3 covers 14 residues. As DNA, the CDR3 is TGTGCCAGCAGGGGAGGAGGGGTAAAAGAGACCCAGTACTTC. It is translated as CASRGGGVKETQYF. Looking up the rest from reference TRBV11-2 and TRBJ2-5 gives the full variable domain: EAGVAQSPRYKIIEKRQSVAFWCNPISGHATLYWYQQILGQGPKLLIQFQNNGVVDDSQLPKDRFSAERLKGVDSTLKIQPAKLEDSAVYLCASRGGGVKETQYFGPGTRLLVL.

This clone was seen only once. The CDR3 is CASSQRDPWDEQYF. The CDR3 bases are TGTGCCAGCAGCCAGCGGGACCCATGGGACGAGCAGTACTTC. The chain employs TRBV4-2 and TRBJ2-7; tentatively, D is TRBD2 (6 bases). CDR3 length: 14 amino acids. The germline V gene encodes CDR1 LGHNA and CDR2 YNFKEQ. Deletions cut 3 bases from V and 5 bases from J, with 14 bases between.

This chain connects TRBV4-2 to TRBJ2-7, with D possibly matching TRBD2 (6 bases). The CDR3 contains 16 residues. Germline CDR1 and CDR2: LGHNA and YNFKEQ. V was clipped by 4 bases and J by 3 bases, with 19 bases between them. CDR3 sequence reads: CASSLTSGGANYEQYF. The CDR3 nucleotides read TGTGCCAGCAGCCTAACCTCCGGCGGGGCGAACTACGAGCAGTACTTC.

V is TRBV7-2 and J is TRBJ2-5; D gene ambiguous. Germline CDR1 SGHTA, CDR2 FQGNSA. The CDR3 covers 10 residues. V lost 1 base, J lost 7 bases, and 1 base lay in between. In DNA, the CDR3 is TGTGCCAGCAGCTTAGGGACCCAGTACTTC. Translated: CASSLGTQYF.

The rearrangement joins TRBV9 to TRBJ2-1; no firm D call. Germline CDR1 and CDR2: SGDLS and YYNGEE. V lost 3 bases to trimming and J lost 9 bases, with 10 bases between them. This CDR3 has 12 amino acids. The CDR3 DNA reads as TGTGCCAGCAGCGGTCTAAGGAGTGAGCAGTTCTTC. Its protein product is CASSGLRSEQFF.

This chain joins TRBV7-9 and TRBJ2-1, with 8 bases matching TRBD1. Germline assignment: CDR1 SEHNR and CDR2 FQNEAQ (reference sequence). Trimming removed 1 base from V and 2 bases from J; junction bases left unmatched: 1. The CDR3 extends over 15 amino acids. The CDR3 loop reads CASSLGTGPYNEQFF. The DNA of the CDR3 is TGTGCCAGCAGCTTAGGGACAGGGCCCTACAATGAGCAGTTCTTC.

The chain joins TRBV27 to TRBJ2-7; D could derive from TRBD1 or TRBD2 (5 bases each). The germline V gene encodes CDR1 MNHEY and CDR2 SMNVEV (reference sequence). V lost 8 bases to trimming and J lost 2 bases, with 13 bases between them. This CDR3 has 13 residues. The CDR3 DNA reads as TGTGCCAGCGGTGAGGGGACCACCTACGAGCAGTACTTC. Amino acid sequence: CASGEGTTYEQYF.

The chain is built from TRBV5-4 and TRBJ2-2, with D possibly matching TRBD2 (6 bases). The CDR3 consists of 13 residues. V shed 3 bases and J shed 7 bases, with 10 bases lying between them. Germline V CDR1 and CDR2: SGHNT, YYREEE (reference sequence). In DNA, the CDR3 is TGTGCCAGCAGCTGGGGGGTACGCGGGGAGCTGTTTTTT. It specifies CASSWGVRGELFF.

The chain joins TRBV6-1 to TRBJ2-7; D gene ambiguous. The CDR3 runs to 15 residues. V was trimmed by 2 bases and J by 0 bases, leaving 11 bases between them. The V gene's germline CDR1 is MNHNS and CDR2 SASEGT. This CDR3 is CASSESQTGSYEQYF. CDR3 DNA sequence: TGTGCCAGCAGTGAAAGCCAAACTGGCTCCTACGAGCAGTACTTC.

J is TRBJ1-1 and V is TRBV6-5; perhaps TRBD1 as D (5 bases). CDR1 and CDR2 from the germline V gene are MNHEY and SVGAGI. The V gene lost 4 bases and the J gene lost 7 bases, with 10 bases spanning the gap. CDR3 length: 12 amino acids. CDR3 nucleotides: TGTGCCAGCAGTTCGTCAGGGATTGAAGCTTTCTTT. Its protein is CASSSSGIEAFF.

This clone was found once. V usage is TRBV11-2 and J usage is TRBJ2-7, with 7 bases fitting TRBD1. Looked up from germline, CDR1 is SGHAT and CDR2 is FQNNGV. V lost 1 base and J lost 2; bases outside the gene matches: 8. The CDR3 runs 16 residues. The CDR3 DNA reads as TGTGCCAGCAGCTTAGGAGTAGGGGACAGAGCCTACGAGCAGTACTTC. Amino acids: CASSLGVGDRAYEQYF.

V and J are TRBV12-5 and TRBJ1-5, with D maybe TRBD1 (5 bases). The germline gives CDR1 LGHNT, CDR2 FRNRAP. The CDR3 loop spans 21 amino acids. With 0 bases removed from V and 3 bases from J, the gap between germline ends came to 27 bases. The CDR3 protein is CASGLVPTPGQWLPTNQPQHF. In DNA form, the CDR3 reads TGTGCTAGTGGTTTGGTACCAACCCCCGGACAATGGCTTCCCACCAATCAGCCCCAGCATTTT. The full variable domain, completed using reference TRBV12-5 and TRBJ1-5, is DARVTQTPRHKVTEMGQEVTMRCQPILGHNTVFWYRQTMMQGLELLAYFRNRAPLDDSGMPKDRFSAEMPDATLATLKIQPSEPRDSAVYFCASGLVPTPGQWLPTNQPQHFGDGTRLSIL.

This sequence joins TRBV5-6 and TRBJ2-7; tentative D call: TRBD1 (6 bases). V gave up 0 bases and J gave up 6 bases, with 10 bases separating them. Germline V gives CDR1 SGHDT, CDR2 YYEEEE. The CDR3 extends over 13 amino acids. In nucleotides, the CDR3 is TGTGCCAGCAGCTTGGGAGGGGGTAGCGAGCAGTACTTC. This encodes CASSLGGGSEQYF.

This clone was picked up a small number of times. V gene TRBV5-8 combines with J gene TRBJ2-7; D may be TRBD1 or TRBD2 (6 bases each). The germline gives CDR1 SGHTS, CDR2 YDEGEE. The CDR3 has 15 amino acids. V was cut by 2 bases and J by 3 bases, with 15 bases left in between. The CDR3 sequence is CASSLGGGVSYEQYF. The CDR3 DNA sequence: TGTGCCAGCAGCTTAGGAGGGGGTGTGAGCTACGAGCAGTACTTC.

The sample holds one count of this clone. The chain employs TRBV29-1 and TRBJ2-1; D remains unclear. There are 15 residues in the CDR3. The V end was cut by 1 base, the J end by 4 bases, with 14 bases between. CDR1 is SQVTM, CDR2 ANQGSEA, per germline. CDR3 bases: TGCAGCGTTGAAGCTGGCAGGAGAATGTACAATGAGCAGTTCTTC. Amino acids: CSVEAGRRMYNEQFF.

Remarks on this clone: One end of the junction fails to match germline, which may point to a read error. This chain joins TRBV6-1 and TRBJ2-5; TRBD1 matches at 9 bases. There are 17 residues in the CDR3. Looked up from germline, CDR1 is MNHNS and CDR2 is SASEGT. CDR3 sequence reads: CASSDPDRGRYQETQYF. CDR3 nucleotide sequence: TGTGCCAGCAGTGACCCGGACAGGGGCCGATACCAAGAAACCCAGTACTTC.

The V call is TRBV2, the J call TRBJ1-2; TRBD1 aligns across 7 bases. V lost 2 bases, J lost 3 bases, and 6 bases stayed unmatched. The CDR3 consists of 15 residues. The germline gives CDR1 SNHLY, CDR2 FYNNEI. This CDR3 reads CASSELDRTYYGYTF. As DNA, the CDR3 is TGTGCCAGCAGTGAATTGGACAGGACCTACTATGGCTACACCTTC.

The chain joins TRBV6-5 to TRBJ2-7; D gene unclear. Germline V lookup: CDR1 MNHEY, CDR2 SVGAGI. Trimming removed 5 bases at V and 2 bases at J, with 10 bases between. CDR3 length equals 13 residues. The CDR3 nucleotides are TGTGCCAGCAGTCCAGATAACCCCTACGAGCAGTACTTC. Protein sequence: CASSPDNPYEQYF.

This chain connects TRBV2 to TRBJ1-6; D unclear. The CDR3 totals 16 residues. Germline lookup yields CDR1 SNHLY and CDR2 FYNNEI. Trimming took off 0 bases at V and 9 bases at J, with 15 bases between the two ends. DNA for the CDR3: TGTGCCAGCAGTGAAGCCCCCGTAGGGTTCGGTTCACCCCTCCACTTT. It specifies CASSEAPVGFGSPLHF.

V is TRBV6-4 and J is TRBJ1-6; TRBD1 agrees at 7 bases. J was trimmed by 9 bases and V by 8 bases; bases with no gene match: 13. The length of the CDR3 is 15 residues. Germline values: CDR1 MRHNA, CDR2 SNTAGT. Here the CDR3 reads CASAPETGNSSPLHF. The CDR3 DNA follows: TGTGCCAGCGCCCCCGAGACAGGGAATAGTTCACCCCTCCACTTT.

The V call is TRBV4-1, the J call TRBJ1-5; D perhaps matches TRBD1 (6 bases). V was cut by 0 bases and J by 2 bases, with 11 bases left in between. Looked up from germline, CDR1 is MGHRA and CDR2 is YSYEKL. The CDR3 is made up of 16 amino acids. Here the CDR3 reads CASSQDQGLGNQPQHF. CDR3 nucleotides: TGCGCCAGCAGCCAAGATCAGGGGTTGGGCAATCAGCCCCAGCATTTT.

The chain couples TRBV7-2 to TRBJ2-1; D tentatively reads TRBD1 or TRBD2 (5 bases each). This CDR3 spans 15 amino acids. In germline, CDR1 is SGHTA, CDR2 FQGNSA. Trimming removed 2 bases at V and 0 bases at J, with 8 bases between. The DNA for the CDR3 is TGTGCCAGCAGCTTAAGGGACGCCTCCTACAATGAGCAGTTCTTC. It encodes CASSLRDASYNEQFF. Looking up the rest from reference TRBV7-2 and TRBJ2-1 gives the full variable domain: GAGVSQSPSNKVTEKGKDVELRCDPISGHTALYWYRQSLGQGLEFLIYFQGNSAPDKSGLPSDRFSAERTGGSVSTLTIQRTQQEDSAVYLCASSLRDASYNEQFFGPGTRLTVL.